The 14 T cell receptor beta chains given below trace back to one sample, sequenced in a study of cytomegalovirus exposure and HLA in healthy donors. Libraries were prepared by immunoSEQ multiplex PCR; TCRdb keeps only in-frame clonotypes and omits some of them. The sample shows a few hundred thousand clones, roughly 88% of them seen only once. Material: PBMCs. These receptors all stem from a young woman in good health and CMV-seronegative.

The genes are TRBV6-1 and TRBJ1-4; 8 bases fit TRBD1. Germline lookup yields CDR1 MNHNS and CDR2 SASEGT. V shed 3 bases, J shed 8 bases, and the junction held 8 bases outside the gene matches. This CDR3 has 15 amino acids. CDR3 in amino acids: CASSDGAGGKEKLFF. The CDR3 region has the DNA TGTGCCAGCAGTGATGGGGCAGGGGGCAAGGAAAAACTGTTTTTT.

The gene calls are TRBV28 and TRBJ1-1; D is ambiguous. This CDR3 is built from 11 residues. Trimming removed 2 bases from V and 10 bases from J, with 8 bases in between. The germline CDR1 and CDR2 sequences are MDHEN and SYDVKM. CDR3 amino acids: CASSLEGGAFF. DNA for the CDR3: TGTGCCAGCAGTTTAGAGGGTGGAGCTTTCTTT.

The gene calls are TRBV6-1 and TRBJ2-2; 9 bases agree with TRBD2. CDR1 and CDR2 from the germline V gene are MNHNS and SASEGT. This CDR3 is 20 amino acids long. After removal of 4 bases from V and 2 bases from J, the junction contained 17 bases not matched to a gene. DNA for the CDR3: TGTGCCAGCAGTGGTCGTAGTGTTAGGCGGGGGGGCCTAAACACCGGGGAGCTGTTTTTT. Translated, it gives CASSGRSVRRGGLNTGELFF.

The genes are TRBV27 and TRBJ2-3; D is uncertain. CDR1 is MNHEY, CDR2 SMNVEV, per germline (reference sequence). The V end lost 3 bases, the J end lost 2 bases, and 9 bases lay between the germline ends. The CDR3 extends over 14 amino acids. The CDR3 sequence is CASSLSPFTDTQYF. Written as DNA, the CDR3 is TGTGCCAGCAGTTTGTCCCCCTTCACAGATACGCAGTATTTT.

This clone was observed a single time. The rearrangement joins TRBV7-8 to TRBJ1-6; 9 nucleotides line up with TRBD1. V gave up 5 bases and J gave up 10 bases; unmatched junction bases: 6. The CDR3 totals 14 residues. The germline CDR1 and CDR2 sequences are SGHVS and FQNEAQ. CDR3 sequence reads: CASSQTGGESPLHF. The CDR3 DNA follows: TGTGCCAGCAGCCAGACAGGGGGTGAGTCACCCCTCCACTTT.

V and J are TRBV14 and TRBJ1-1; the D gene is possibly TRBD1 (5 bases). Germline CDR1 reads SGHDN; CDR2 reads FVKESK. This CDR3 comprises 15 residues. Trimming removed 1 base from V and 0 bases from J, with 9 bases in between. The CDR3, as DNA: TGTGCCAGCAGCCAAGTTAGCAGGGTGAACACTGAAGCTTTCTTT. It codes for CASSQVSRVNTEAFF.

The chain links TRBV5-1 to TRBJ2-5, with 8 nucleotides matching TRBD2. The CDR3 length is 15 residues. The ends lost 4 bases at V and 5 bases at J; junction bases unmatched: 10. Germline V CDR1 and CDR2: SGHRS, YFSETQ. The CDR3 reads CASSIQRGPLETQYF. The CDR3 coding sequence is TGCGCCAGCAGCATCCAGCGGGGGCCATTGGAGACCCAGTACTTC.

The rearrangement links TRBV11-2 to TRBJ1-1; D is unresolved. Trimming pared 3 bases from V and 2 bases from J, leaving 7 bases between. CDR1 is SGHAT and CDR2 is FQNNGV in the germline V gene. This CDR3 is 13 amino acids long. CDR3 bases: TGTGCCAGCAGCTTGACTACTAACACTGAAGCTTTCTTT. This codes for CASSLTTNTEAFF.

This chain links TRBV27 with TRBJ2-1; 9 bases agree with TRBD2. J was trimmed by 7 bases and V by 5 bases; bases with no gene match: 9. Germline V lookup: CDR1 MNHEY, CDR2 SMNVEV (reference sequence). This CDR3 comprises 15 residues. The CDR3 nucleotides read TGTGCCAGCAGTCACCTAGCGGGAAGGGGGAATGAGCAGTTCTTC. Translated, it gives CASSHLAGRGNEQFF.

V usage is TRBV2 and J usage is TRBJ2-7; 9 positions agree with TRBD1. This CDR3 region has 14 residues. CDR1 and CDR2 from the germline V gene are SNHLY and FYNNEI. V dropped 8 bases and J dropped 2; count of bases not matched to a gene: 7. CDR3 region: CASRPGQGTYEQYF. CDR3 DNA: TGTGCCAGCCGACCGGGACAGGGAACCTACGAGCAGTACTTC. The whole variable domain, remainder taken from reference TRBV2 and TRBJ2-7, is EPEVTQTPSHQVTQMGQEVILRCVPISNHLYFYWYRQILGQKVEFLVSFYNNEISEKSEIFDDQFSVERPDGSNFTLKIRSTKLEDSAMYFCASRPGQGTYEQYFGPGTRLTVT.

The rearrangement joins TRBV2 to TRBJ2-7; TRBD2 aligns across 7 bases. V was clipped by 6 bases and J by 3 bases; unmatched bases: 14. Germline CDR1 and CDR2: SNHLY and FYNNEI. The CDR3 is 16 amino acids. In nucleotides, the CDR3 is TGTGCCAGCAGCCCCCCTGGGGGGGGTTCGAACTACGAGCAGTACTTC. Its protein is CASSPPGGGSNYEQYF.

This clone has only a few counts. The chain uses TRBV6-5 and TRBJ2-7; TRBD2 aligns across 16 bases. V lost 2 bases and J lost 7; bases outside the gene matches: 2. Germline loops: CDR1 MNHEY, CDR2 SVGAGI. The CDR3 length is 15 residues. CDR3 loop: CASSYGTSGRGEQYF. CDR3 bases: TGTGCCAGCAGTTACGGGACTAGCGGGAGGGGGGAGCAGTACTTC.

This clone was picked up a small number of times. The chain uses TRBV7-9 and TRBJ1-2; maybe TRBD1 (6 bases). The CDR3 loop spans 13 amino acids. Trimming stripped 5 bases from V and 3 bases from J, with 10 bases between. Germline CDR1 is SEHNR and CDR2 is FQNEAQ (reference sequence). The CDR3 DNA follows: TGTGCCAGCAGCGCAGGGGTGGACTATGGCTACACCTTC. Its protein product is CASSAGVDYGYTF.

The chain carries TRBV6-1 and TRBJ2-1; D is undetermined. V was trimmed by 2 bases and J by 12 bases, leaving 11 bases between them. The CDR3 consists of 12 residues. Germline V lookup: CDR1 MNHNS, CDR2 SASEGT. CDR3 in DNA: TGTGCCAGCAGTGAAAATCCGGGTGGGCAGTTCTTC. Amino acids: CASSENPGGQFF.